The 18 T cell receptor beta chains listed next were all sequenced from one sample in a study of tumor and adjacent non-tumor tissue in lung cancer. This sample's RNA came from whole unsorted tissue. Three rounds of nested PCR, following a modified ARM-PCR protocol, produced the TCRbeta library. MiXCR, applied by TCRdb to the multiplex PCR reads, yields one record per CDR3 protein. The sample lists about 93,000 distinct CDR3 sequences; around 64% were seen once. The sequenced sample consisted of lung tumor tissue. These receptors were collected from a man in his fifties or sixties with non-small cell lung cancer.

As concerns this clonotype: A much larger clonotype is one base distant, so this may be a read error. The gene calls are TRBV10-3 and TRBJ2-3; the match to TRBD1 covers 8 bases. Germline V gene lookup returns CDR1 ENHRY and CDR2 SYGVKD. The CDR3 spans 15 residues. V was clipped by 10 bases and J by 4 bases; unmatched bases: 13. CDR3 sequence reads: CATKGGQEAADTQYF. CDR3 coding DNA: TGTGCCACAAAGGGGGGACAGGAGGCCGCAGATACGCAGTATTTT.

The chain combines TRBV4-3 with TRBJ2-1, with 10 bases matching TRBD2. The CDR3 is 14 residues long. Per germline, CDR1 LGHNA and CDR2 YSLEER. The CDR3 sequence: CISSLGLARNEQFF. The CDR3 DNA reads as TGCATCAGCAGCCTGGGACTAGCGAGAAATGAGCAGTTCTTC.

As to this clonotype: Just one base apart from a much larger clone, this may be a read error. V usage is TRBV20-1 and J usage is TRBJ2-4, with unresolved D. The V gene's germline CDR1 is DFQATT and CDR2 SNEGSKA (reference sequence). The CDR3 is 15 residues long. V lost 0 bases, J lost 3 bases, and 12 bases lay in between. The CDR3 nucleotides are TGCAGTGCTAGAGATCAGACCGTAGTCAAAAACATTCAGTACTTC. Encoded protein: CSARDQTVVKNIQYF.

Only a few counts were recorded for this clonotype. This may arise from a read error, as a much more abundant clone is one base away. The chain has TRBV6-1 and TRBJ1-1; no reliable D call. This CDR3 is built from 15 residues. CDR1 and CDR2 (germline): MNHNS, SASEGT. The CDR3 sequence is CASSEGFSQNTEALF. As DNA, the CDR3 is TGTGCCAGCAGTGAAGGTTTCAGCCAGAACACTGAAGCTCTCTTT.

The chain combines TRBV10-3 with TRBJ1-1; D unresolved. The CDR3 has 14 amino acids. Trimming took off 1 base at V and 5 bases at J, with 11 bases between the two ends. CDR1 ENHRY and CDR2 SYGVKD come from the germline V gene. The CDR3, as DNA: TGTGCCATCAGTGAGTTAGTGAGGAATACTGAAGCTTTCTTT. Translating gives CAISELVRNTEAFF.

Only one count was recorded for this clonotype. Germline is not matched at one junction end, which may reflect a read error. The chain uses TRBV28 and TRBJ1-1, with D possibly TRBD1 on 6 matching bases. The CDR3 is made up of 17 amino acids. CDR1 MDHEN and CDR2 SYDVKM come from the germline V gene. CDR3 in amino acids: CASSGLGWAGGWTETFF. The CDR3, as DNA: TGTGCCAGCAGTGGCCTTGGATGGGCGGGGGGCTGGACTGAAACTTTCTTT.

This clonotype was detected once. The chain is built from TRBV28 and TRBJ2-1, with TRBD2 matching over 16 bases. The CDR3 runs to 16 residues. Trimming cost V 2 bases and J 10 bases; bases outside gene matches: 5. In germline, CDR1 is MDHEN, CDR2 SYDVKM. The CDR3 loop is CASSLGGTSGRGEQFF. In DNA form, the CDR3 reads TGTGCCAGCAGTTTAGGGGGGACTAGCGGGAGGGGAGAGCAGTTCTTC.

Remarks on this clonotype: Compared with germline, one end of the junction differs, possibly owing to a read error. The chain carries TRBV29-1 and TRBJ1-2; D call uncertain. The CDR3 has 10 amino acids. The germline CDR1 and CDR2 sequences are SQVTM and ANQGSEA. This CDR3 is CGVDKGGYTF. The CDR3 DNA is TGCGGCGTTGACAAGGGTGGCTACACCTTC. The whole variable domain, remainder taken from reference TRBV29-1 and TRBJ1-2, is SAVISQKPSRDICQRGTSLTIQCQVDSQVTMMFWYRQQPGQSLTLIATANQGSEATYESGFVIDKFPISRPNLTFSTLTVSNMSPEDSSIYLCGVDKGGYTFGSGTRLTVV.

Details on this clonotype: Likely a read error: the CDR3 ends without its conserved phenylalanine or tryptophan. The chain is built from TRBV6-2 or TRBV6-3 and TRBJ2-3; no definite D call. Trimming stripped 9 bases from V and 1 base from J, with 17 bases between. The germline gives CDR1 MNHEY, CDR2 SVGEGT. The CDR3 is made up of 15 amino acids. Here the CDR3 reads CARGMRQVGTDTQYY. The CDR3 DNA is TGTGCCAGAGGGATGCGGCAAGTGGGCACAGATACGCAGTATTAT.

A remark on this clonotype: The junction differs from germline at one of its ends, possibly a read error. The genes are TRBV6-1 and TRBJ2-7; the D call may be TRBD1 or TRBD2 (5 bases each). CDR1 MNHNS and CDR2 SASEGT come from the germline V gene. The length of the CDR3 is 13 residues. CDR3 DNA sequence: TGTGCCAGCAGTGAATGGGACGGCTACGAGGAGTACTTC. Protein sequence: CASSEWDGYEEYF.

Remarks on this clonotype: At one end, the junction sequence differs from germline, possibly due to a read error. The chain joins TRBV20-1 to TRBJ2-3; weak D call: TRBD2 (5 bases). The germline gives CDR1 DFQATT, CDR2 SNEGSKA (reference sequence). The CDR3 covers 14 residues. The CDR3 reads CSARATSGSDTQYF. The DNA for the CDR3 is TGCAGTGCTAGGGCTACCTCGGGGTCAGATACACAGTACTTT.

A remark on this clonotype: An end of the junction does not agree with germline; a read error may underlie this. The J gene is TRBJ2-5, the V gene TRBV29-1; D remains ambiguous. This CDR3 region has 16 residues. Per the germline V gene, CDR1 is SQVTM and CDR2 is ANQGSEA. CDR3: CSAKPYLQIGQEIQYF. The DNA of the CDR3 is TGCAGCGCCAAGCCCTACCTCCAGATAGGTCAAGAGATCCAGTACTTC.

As regards this clonotype: One junction end disagrees with the germline gene, perhaps due to a read error. This chain uses TRBV6-6 with TRBJ2-1, with D perhaps matching TRBD1 (5 bases). Germline CDR1 reads MNHNY; CDR2 reads SVGAGI (reference sequence). The CDR3 consists of 15 residues. In nucleotides, the CDR3 is TGTGCCAACAGTTATTTTGCAGGGATGGACAATGTGCAGTTCTTC. Translation gives CANSYFAGMDNVQFF.

This chain's CDR3 is CASSLIGQGYEDTQYF. The CDR3 region has the DNA TGTGCCAGCAGCTTAATAGGACAGGGGTACGAAGATACGCAGTATTTT. The chain links TRBV7-3 to TRBJ2-3, with 9 nucleotides matching TRBD1. The length of the CDR3 is 16 residues. CDR1 SGHTA and CDR2 FQGTGA come from the germline V gene. V shed 1 base and J 5 bases; nucleotides not matched to a gene: 7.

On this clonotype itself: Germline is not matched at one junction end, which may reflect a read error. The gene calls are TRBV11-3 and TRBJ2-2; TRBD1 might be the D (5 bases). The CDR3 consists of 14 residues. The germline gives CDR1 SGHNT, CDR2 YENEEA. CDR3 sequence: CAISPRRGPRELFF. In nucleotides, the CDR3 is TGTGCCATCAGCCCCCGAAGGGGCCCCAGGGAGCTGTTTTTT.

This clonotype was seen at least ten times. Compared with germline, one end of the junction differs, possibly owing to a read error. This chain joins TRBV20-1 and TRBJ2-4, with D maybe TRBD2 (7 bases). Per germline, CDR1 DFQATT and CDR2 SNEGSKA (reference sequence). The CDR3 sequence is 12 residues long. The CDR3 here is CSSPRGGATLVF. The CDR3 DNA reads TGCAGTTCCCCGAGGGGGGGCGCAACGTTGGTTTTC.

Concerning this clonotype itself: A much bigger clone sits one base away, suggesting this may be a read error. The chain recombines TRBV20-1 with TRBJ2-7; 7 nucleotides line up with TRBD1. CDR3 length: 13 amino acids. Germline CDR1 is DFQATT and CDR2 is SNEGSKA (reference sequence). This CDR3 is CSATRTGPYAQYF. CDR3 DNA: TGCAGTGCTACTCGGACAGGACCTTACGCGCAGTACTTC.

The V call is TRBV7-3, the J call TRBJ2-7; 8 bases agree with TRBD2. The CDR3 covers 15 residues. The germline CDR1 and CDR2 sequences are SGHTA and FQGTGA. V gave up 5 bases and J gave up 0 bases; unmatched junction bases: 6. The CDR3 bases are TGTGCCAGCAGCCAGGCTGGGACTAGCTCCTACGAGCAGTACTTC. It is translated as CASSQAGTSSYEQYF.